This T cell receptor (beta chain) was identified during a study of blood T cell repertoires in COVID-19. Overall study: The analysed material was cDNA or gDNA that came from T cells, B-cell-depleted T cells, or PBMCs.

As handled by the study authors: Estimation of nucleated cell counts relied on the amplification of reference gene primers. Libraries were prepared by immunoSEQ multiplex PCR; TCRdb keeps only in-frame clonotypes and omits some of them. The V and J calls and clone size were taken over from that table, and D and trimming were inferred from the DNA. The sample has 85,000 to 100,000 clones, around 80% seen once. The sequence was obtained from a man aged 45-65 years who had recovered from COVID-19. What was sequenced was peripheral blood.

The CDR3 bases are TGTGCCAGCAGCAAAGCGTGCAAAGGGACTAGCGGGAGGGAGGAGACCCAGTACTTC. This encodes CASSKACKGTSGREETQYF. J is TRBJ2-5 and V is TRBV21-1; TRBD2, the D gene given by the table, was not confirmed from the DNA. TRBV21-1 is termed a pseudogene. The CDR3 sequence is 19 residues long.